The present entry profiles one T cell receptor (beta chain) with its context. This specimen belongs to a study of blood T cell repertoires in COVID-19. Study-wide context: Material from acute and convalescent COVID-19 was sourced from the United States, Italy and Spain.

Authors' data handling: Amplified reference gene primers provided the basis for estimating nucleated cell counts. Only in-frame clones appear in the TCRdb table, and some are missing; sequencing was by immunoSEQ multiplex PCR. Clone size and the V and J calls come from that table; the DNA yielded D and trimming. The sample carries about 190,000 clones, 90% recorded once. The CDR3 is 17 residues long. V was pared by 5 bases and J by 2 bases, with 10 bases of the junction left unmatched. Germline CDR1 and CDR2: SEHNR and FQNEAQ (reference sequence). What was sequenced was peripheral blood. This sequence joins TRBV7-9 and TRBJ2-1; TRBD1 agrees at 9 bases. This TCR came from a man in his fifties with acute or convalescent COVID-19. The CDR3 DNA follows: TGTGCCAGCAGCCCTGGGTCAGGACAGGGGACCTACAATGAGCAGTTCTTC. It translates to CASSPGSGQGTYNEQFF.